This T cell receptor beta chain originates from a study of blood T cell repertoires in COVID-19. Study at large: Samples came from the United States, Italy and Spain, spanning acute and convalescent COVID-19.

In the original processing: The authors estimated nucleated cell counts from reference gene primer amplification. Using immunoSEQ multiplex PCR, the repertoire was profiled, and TCRdb retains in-frame clones only, with some absent. The DNA gave D and trimming, while V, J and clone size come from that table. The sample includes about 94,000 clones, about four fifths of them seen just once. V was clipped by 5 bases and J by 8 bases; unmatched bases: 8. This CDR3 is built from 14 residues. Germline-derived CDR1 and CDR2 are LNHDA and SQIVND (reference sequence). The rearrangement links TRBV19 to TRBJ1-4; 7 nucleotides agree with TRBD1. Source material: peripheral blood. The receptor's source is a man aged 60 to 69 with acute or convalescent COVID-19. The CDR3 DNA reads TGTGCCAGTAGTTTCACCGGGACAGAAGAAAAACTGTTTTTT. It translates to CASSFTGTEEKLFF.